The 31 T cell receptor beta chains listed next were all sequenced from one sample in a study of beta chain features in type 1 diabetes. Expressed TCRB transcripts got sequenced, as all isolated RNA was reverse transcribed. Sequencing was performed with immunoSEQ multiplex PCR; in TCRdb, only in-frame clones are kept and a portion is missing. The data show approximately 170,000 clones, with about 7.9% seen just once and roughly 0.5% held by the top ten. Notes on the study in general: Researchers report that Type 1 diabetes patients had moderately but significantly shorter TCRB CDR3s across all four CD4+ subsets.

These receptors' antigens are unknown. Sequencing input: central memory CD4+ T cells from blood. The receptor source for this set is a young man with type 1 diabetes.

As for this clone: Mismatch with germline at one junction end may stem from a read error. Additional DNA sequences in this sample encode the identical CDR3. This rearrangement joins TRBV23-1 to TRBJ1-2; tentatively, D is TRBD1 (6 bases). TRBV23-1 is flagged as an ORF with uncertain function. This CDR3 is 12 amino acids long. CDR3 loop: CATHQGYYGYTF. For the CDR3, the DNA is TGTGCCACTCATCAGGGGTACTATGGCTACACCTTC.

A few counts support this clone. The chain is built from TRBV6-1 and TRBJ2-1; the D gene is possibly TRBD1 (5 bases). The CDR3 contains 15 residues. Germline V CDR1 and CDR2: MNHNS, SASEGT. V lost 3 bases to trimming and J lost 4 bases, with 13 bases between them. The CDR3 sequence is CASSEGRAVYNEQFF. The CDR3 nucleotides read TGTGCCAGCAGTGAGGGCAGGGCGGTATACAATGAGCAGTTCTTC.

This clone occurred a few times. The chain links TRBV19 to TRBJ2-1, with D possibly TRBD2 on 5 matching bases. There are 15 residues in the CDR3. Germline CDR1 is LNHDA and CDR2 is SQIVND (reference sequence). Between the trimmed V and J ends, which lost 3 bases and 8 bases, there was a span of 17 bases. CDR3 residues: CASSMSGFSSYEQFF. CDR3 in DNA: TGTGCCAGTAGTATGAGCGGATTTAGTAGCTATGAGCAGTTCTTC.

This clone was observed at least ten times. The chain joins TRBV29-1 to TRBJ2-1; 13 nucleotides align to TRBD2. V gave up 7 bases and J gave up 9 bases; unmatched junction bases: 6. The germline gives CDR1 SQVTM, CDR2 ANQGSEA. The length of the CDR3 is 13 residues. CDR3 loop: CSAGTSGNVEQFF. The CDR3 DNA follows: TGCAGCGCTGGGACTAGCGGGAACGTTGAGCAGTTCTTC.

This clone was found many times. The chain couples TRBV2 to TRBJ2-7; D may be TRBD1 (6 bases). V lost 5 bases and J 7 bases, leaving 12 bases between the germline ends. The CDR3 loop spans 12 amino acids. The V gene's germline CDR1 is SNHLY and CDR2 FYNNEI. Written as DNA, the CDR3 is TGTGCCAGCAGTTTACAGGGTGGGGAGCAGTACTTC. It translates to CASSLQGGEQYF.

The chain is built from TRBV5-1 and TRBJ2-7; 9 bases fit TRBD1. The CDR3 length is 14 residues. V lost 3 bases, J lost 5 bases, and 6 bases stayed unmatched. In germline, CDR1 is SGHRS, CDR2 YFSETQ. As DNA, the CDR3 is TGCGCCAGCAGCTGGGGGGACAGGGACCACGAGCAGTACTTC. Amino acids: CASSWGDRDHEQYF.

The J gene is TRBJ2-3, the V gene TRBV7-2; 7 bases fit TRBD1. The V segment lost 2 bases and the J segment 1 base; nucleotides outside the gene matches: 6. This CDR3 contains 16 residues. Germline V lookup: CDR1 SGHTA, CDR2 FQGNSA. Here the CDR3 reads CASSLTGQAGTDTQYF. CDR3 in DNA: TGTGCCAGCAGCTTAACCGGACAGGCCGGCACAGATACGCAGTATTTT. The full variable domain, rest sourced from reference TRBV7-2 and TRBJ2-3, is GAGVSQSPSNKVTEKGKDVELRCDPISGHTALYWYRQSLGQGLEFLIYFQGNSAPDKSGLPSDRFSAERTGGSVSTLTIQRTQQEDSAVYLCASSLTGQAGTDTQYFGPGTRLTVL.

The genes are TRBV19 and TRBJ2-5, with D possibly matching TRBD2 (6 bases). Germline-derived CDR1 and CDR2 are LNHDA and SQIVND (reference sequence). V was cut by 6 bases and J by 2 bases, with 7 bases left in between. The CDR3 is 12 residues long. CDR3 sequence reads: CASRRGQETQYF. In nucleotides, the CDR3 is TGTGCCAGTAGACGGGGGCAAGAGACCCAGTACTTC.

J is TRBJ1-5 and V is TRBV18; no clear D gene. Deletions cut 4 bases from V and 1 base from J, with 5 bases between. The CDR3 contains 13 residues. Germline lookup yields CDR1 KGHSH and CDR2 LQKENI. In DNA form, the CDR3 reads TGTGCCAGCTCACGGGAGAGCAATCAGCCCCAGCATTTT. Translation gives CASSRESNQPQHF.

The rearrangement uses TRBV5-1 and TRBJ2-3; possibly TRBD1 for D (5 bases). The CDR3 runs to 14 residues. V dropped 4 bases and J dropped 0 bases, with 9 bases sitting between them. From germline, CDR1 is SGHRS and CDR2 YFSETQ. This chain's CDR3 is CASSPTASTDTQYF. In nucleotides, the CDR3 is TGCGCCAGCAGCCCGACAGCAAGCACAGATACGCAGTATTTT.

This chain links TRBV4-2 with TRBJ2-3; 7 nucleotides align to TRBD2. With V trimmed by 2 bases and J by 1 base, 6 bases remained unmatched. Germline lookup yields CDR1 LGHNA and CDR2 YNFKEQ. This CDR3 has 16 amino acids. CDR3 sequence (DNA): TGTGCCAGCAGCCAACCCGCGGGAGTTGGCACAGATACGCAGTATTTT. It specifies CASSQPAGVGTDTQYF.

This clone was counted only a few times. The CDR3 coding sequence is TGTGCCAGCAGTTTTAGTCAGGGGCCCCGGGAGACCCAGTACTTC. Amino acid sequence: CASSFSQGPRETQYF. The chain uses TRBV27 and TRBJ2-5, with a weak D call TRBD1 (6 bases). The ends were cut back, 3 bases at V and 5 bases at J, with 16 bases in the middle. Germline CDR1 MNHEY, CDR2 SMNVEV (reference sequence). The CDR3 has 15 residues.

This clone was seen more than once but under ten times. The chain joins TRBV6-5 to TRBJ2-7; TRBD1 agrees at 9 bases. The CDR3 spans 15 residues. Germline V gives CDR1 MNHEY, CDR2 SVGAGI. Trimming at V came to 0 bases and at J to 4 bases, leaving 4 bases not matched to a gene. CDR3 nucleotides: TGTGCCAGCAGTTACTCGACAGGGGGTGTTTACGAGCAGTACTTC. As protein: CASSYSTGGVYEQYF.

The J gene is TRBJ2-5, the V gene TRBV18; D not resolved. Trimming pared 8 bases from V and 6 bases from J, leaving 16 bases between. Per the germline V gene, CDR1 is KGHSH and CDR2 is LQKENI. The CDR3 is 13 residues long. The DNA for the CDR3 is TGTGCCAGCCGCATAGAATCTCCCCAGACCCAGTACTTC. It specifies CASRIESPQTQYF.

CDR3 in DNA: TGTGCCAGCAGCACTCAGGGGATACGCACAGATACGCAGTATTTT. Protein sequence: CASSTQGIRTDTQYF. The chain carries TRBV7-2 and TRBJ2-3, with D perhaps matching TRBD1 (6 bases). The V gene's germline CDR1 is SGHTA and CDR2 FQGNSA. The CDR3 length is 15 residues. The V end lost 5 bases, the J end lost 1 base, and 13 bases lay between the germline ends.

The DNA for the CDR3 is TGTGCCAGCAGCTTAAACCAGAGGACCGGGGAGCTGTTTTTT. It codes for CASSLNQRTGELFF. This chain connects TRBV11-3 to TRBJ2-2; D is undetermined. CDR1 SGHNT and CDR2 YENEEA come from the germline V gene. The CDR3 runs 14 residues. Trimming took off 2 bases at V and 5 bases at J, with 9 bases between the two ends.

The chain couples TRBV9 to TRBJ2-7; D may be TRBD1 (6 bases). Per the germline V gene, CDR1 is SGDLS and CDR2 is YYNGEE. The CDR3 runs to 14 residues. V lost 3 bases and J 6 bases, leaving 16 bases between the germline ends. In DNA, the CDR3 is TGTGCCAGCAGCGCGCAGACAGGTCCCGGCGAGCAGTACTTC. Translation: CASSAQTGPGEQYF.

The genes are TRBV5-6 and TRBJ2-6, with 8 bases fitting TRBD2. V lost 4 bases, J lost 0 bases, and 6 bases stayed unmatched. The V gene's germline CDR1 is SGHDT and CDR2 YYEEEE. The CDR3 runs to 17 residues. The CDR3 nucleotides read TGTGCCAGCAGCATTTATAGCGGGGCCTCTGGGGCCAACGTCCTGACTTTC. Translating gives CASSIYSGASGANVLTF.

The table lists this clone with a few counts. At the DNA level, this CDR3 is encoded by other sequences in the same sample as well. V usage is TRBV5-1 and J usage is TRBJ2-1; TRBD2 matches at 11 bases. V lost 5 bases, J lost 5 bases, and 3 bases stayed unmatched. Germline V gene data show CDR1 as SGHRS and CDR2 as YFSETQ. The CDR3 loop spans 14 amino acids. This CDR3 reads CASRGGLADNEQFF. The CDR3 nucleotides read TGCGCCAGCAGGGGGGGACTAGCGGACAATGAGCAGTTCTTC.

This clone was recorded a few times. Other nucleotide sequences from this sample produce the same CDR3. This sequence joins TRBV18 and TRBJ1-5, with 12 nucleotides matching TRBD1. The length of the CDR3 is 15 residues. J gave up 7 bases and V 6 bases, and 7 bases lay outside the gene matches. Germline values: CDR1 KGHSH, CDR2 LQKENI. The CDR3 region is CASSPGQGAEQPQHF. The CDR3 DNA reads TGTGCCAGCTCGCCGGGACAGGGGGCTGAGCAGCCCCAGCATTTT. Looking up the rest from reference TRBV18 and TRBJ1-5 gives the full variable domain: NAGVMQNPRHLVRRRGQEARLRCSPMKGHSHVYWYRQLPEEGLKFMVYLQKENIIDESGMPKERFSAEFPKEGPSILRIQQVVRGDSAAYFCASSPGQGAEQPQHFGDGTRLSIL.

This clone appeared a few times. This chain connects TRBV5-4 to TRBJ1-1, with D maybe TRBD1 (5 bases). The length of the CDR3 is 15 residues. Germline V gene data show CDR1 as SGHNT and CDR2 as YYREEE (reference sequence). Trimming removed 4 bases at V and 4 bases at J, with 17 bases between. CDR3 coding DNA: TGTGCCAGCAGCACCACGGTAAGGGGTAGCACTGAAGCTTTCTTT. Translation gives CASSTTVRGSTEAFF.

In its sample, this clone was seen a few times. The chain uses TRBV5-1 and TRBJ2-3; the D gene is possibly TRBD1 (6 bases). Germline V gene data show CDR1 as SGHRS and CDR2 as YFSETQ. V was shortened by 3 bases and J by 2 bases, with 10 bases between the two germline ends. The CDR3 loop spans 14 amino acids. The CDR3 sequence is CASSSRQVTDTQYF. CDR3 coding DNA: TGCGCCAGCAGCTCCAGACAGGTCACAGATACGCAGTATTTT.

V gene TRBV6-1 combines with J gene TRBJ1-1; TRBD1 matches 10 bases. Germline trimming cut 8 bases from V and 7 bases from J; bases unmatched to any gene: 10. The CDR3 runs to 14 residues. Germline V gene data show CDR1 as MNHNS and CDR2 as SASEGT. The CDR3 bases are TGTGCCAGCCGGAGGGGACAGGGGACGGGTGAAGCTTTCTTT. The encoded protein is CASRRGQGTGEAFF.

In this sample, this clone turned up a few times. This chain links TRBV11-2 with TRBJ2-5; possibly TRBD1 for D (6 bases). This CDR3 region has 16 residues. Germline CDR1 is SGHAT and CDR2 is FQNNGV. Trimming shortened V by 4 bases and J by 5 bases, and 20 bases separated the two germline ends. The CDR3 DNA reads TGTGCCAGCAGCTCTCAAGGGACATCCGGCTATGAGACCCAGTACTTC. Amino acids: CASSSQGTSGYETQYF.

V usage is TRBV7-9 and J usage is TRBJ2-7; TRBD1 aligns across 8 bases. Germline CDR1 reads SEHNR; CDR2 reads FQNEAQ (reference sequence). J lost 3 bases, V lost 1 base, and 8 bases had no gene match. The CDR3 is made up of 16 amino acids. The CDR3 sequence is CASSLGQGAVDYEQYF. The CDR3 nucleotides are TGTGCCAGCAGCTTAGGGCAGGGGGCAGTCGACTACGAGCAGTACTTC.

The rearrangement links TRBV7-2 to TRBJ2-5; 9 bases line up with TRBD2. V shed 5 bases, J shed 6 bases, and the junction held 13 bases outside the gene matches. Germline V gives CDR1 SGHTA, CDR2 FQGNSA. The CDR3 runs to 16 residues. The CDR3 DNA is TGTGCCAGCAGCCCCTTCGGGCGGGGGGGCTTAAAGACCCAGTACTTC. This gives the protein CASSPFGRGGLKTQYF. Drawing the rest from reference TRBV7-2 and TRBJ2-5, the complete variable domain is GAGVSQSPSNKVTEKGKDVELRCDPISGHTALYWYRQSLGQGLEFLIYFQGNSAPDKSGLPSDRFSAERTGGSVSTLTIQRTQQEDSAVYLCASSPFGRGGLKTQYFGPGTRLLVL.

The chain is built from TRBV30 and TRBJ2-3; 8 bases fit TRBD1. The CDR3 has 16 residues. Germline CDR1 reads GTSNPN; CDR2 reads SVGIG (reference sequence). J gave up 4 bases and V 1 base, and 10 bases lay outside the gene matches. CDR3 loop: CAWSGTGTGGADTQYF. CDR3 nucleotide sequence: TGTGCCTGGAGTGGTACCGGGACAGGTGGGGCAGATACGCAGTATTTT. Filled out from reference TRBV30 and TRBJ2-3, the complete variable domain reads SQTIHQWPATLVQPVGSPLSLECTVEGTSNPNLYWYRQAAGRGLQLLFYSVGIGQISSEVPQNLSASRPQDRQFILSSKKLLLSDSGFYLCAWSGTGTGGADTQYFGPGTRLTVL.

The chain links TRBV11-3 to TRBJ2-1; 9 bases map to TRBD1. Germline CDR1 and CDR2: SGHNT and YENEEA. The CDR3 spans 15 residues. V was pared by 5 bases and J by 0 bases, with 2 bases of the junction left unmatched. The CDR3 region has the DNA TGTGCCAGCAGCAAGGGACAGGGCTCCTACAATGAGCAGTTCTTC. As protein: CASSKGQGSYNEQFF.

In this sample, this clone turned up a few times. The chain uses TRBV18 and TRBJ2-7; possible D gene TRBD2, 5 bases. This CDR3 is built from 12 residues. The ends were cut back, 3 bases at V and 6 bases at J, with 9 bases in the middle. Germline V gene sequence: CDR1 KGHSH, CDR2 LQKENI. The CDR3 nucleotides are TGTGCCAGCTCACCGGACTCGGGCGAGCAGTACTTC. It codes for CASSPDSGEQYF.

This clone turned up a few times. Additional DNA sequences in this sample encode the identical CDR3. This chain uses TRBV28 with TRBJ2-2; D is unresolved. Germline V gene lookup returns CDR1 MDHEN and CDR2 SYDVKM. Trimming pared 2 bases from V and 1 base from J, leaving 5 bases between. The CDR3 runs 14 residues. The CDR3 DNA follows: TGTGCCAGCAGTTTAGGCCAGAACACCGGGGAGCTGTTTTTT. This sequence encodes CASSLGQNTGELFF.

The V call is TRBV5-5, the J call TRBJ2-3; TRBD2 matches 10 bases. CDR3 length equals 16 residues. Germline V gene lookup returns CDR1 SGHKS and CDR2 YYEKEE (reference sequence). The V segment lost 3 bases and the J segment 0 bases; nucleotides outside the gene matches: 4. CDR3 DNA sequence: TGTGCCAGCAGCTCCAGGACTAGCGGTAGCACAGATACGCAGTATTTT. As protein: CASSSRTSGSTDTQYF.